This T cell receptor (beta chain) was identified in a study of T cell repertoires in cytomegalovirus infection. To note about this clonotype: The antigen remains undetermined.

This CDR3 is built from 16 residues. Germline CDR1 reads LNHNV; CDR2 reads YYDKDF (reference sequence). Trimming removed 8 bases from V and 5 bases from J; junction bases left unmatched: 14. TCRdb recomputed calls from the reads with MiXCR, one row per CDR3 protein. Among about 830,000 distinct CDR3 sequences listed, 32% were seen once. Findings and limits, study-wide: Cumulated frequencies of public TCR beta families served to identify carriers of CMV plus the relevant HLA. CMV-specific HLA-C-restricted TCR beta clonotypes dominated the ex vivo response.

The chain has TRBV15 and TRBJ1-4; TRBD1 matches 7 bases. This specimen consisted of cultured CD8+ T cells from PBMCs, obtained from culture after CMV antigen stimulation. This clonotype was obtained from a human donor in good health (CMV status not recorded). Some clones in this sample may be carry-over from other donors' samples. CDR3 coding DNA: TGTGCCACCTCTCCGGTACCGGGACAGCGAAATGAAAAACTGTTTTTT. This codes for CATSPVPGQRNEKLFF.